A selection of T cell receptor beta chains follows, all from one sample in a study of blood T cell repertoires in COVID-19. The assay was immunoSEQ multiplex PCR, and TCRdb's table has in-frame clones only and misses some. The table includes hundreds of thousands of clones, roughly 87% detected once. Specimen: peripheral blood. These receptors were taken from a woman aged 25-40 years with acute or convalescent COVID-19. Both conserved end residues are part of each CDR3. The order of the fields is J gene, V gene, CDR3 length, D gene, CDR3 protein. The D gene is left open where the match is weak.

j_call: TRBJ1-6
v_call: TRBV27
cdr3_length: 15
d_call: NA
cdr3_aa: CASSWSGTNNSPLHF

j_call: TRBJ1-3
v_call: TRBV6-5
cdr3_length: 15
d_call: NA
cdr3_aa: CASAVDGNSGNTIYF

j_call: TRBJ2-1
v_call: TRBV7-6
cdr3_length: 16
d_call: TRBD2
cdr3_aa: CASSSLSGGFYNEQFF

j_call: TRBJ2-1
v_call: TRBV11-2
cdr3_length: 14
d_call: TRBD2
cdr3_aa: CASSLGLASNEQFF

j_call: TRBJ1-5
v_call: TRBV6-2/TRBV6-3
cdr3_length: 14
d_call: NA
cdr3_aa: CASSFLQGDQPQHF

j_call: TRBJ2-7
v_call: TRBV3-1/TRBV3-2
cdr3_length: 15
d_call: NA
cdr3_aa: CASSQGLDSSYEQYF

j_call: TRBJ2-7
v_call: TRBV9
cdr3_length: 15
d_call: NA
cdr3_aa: CASSPSPRENYEQYF

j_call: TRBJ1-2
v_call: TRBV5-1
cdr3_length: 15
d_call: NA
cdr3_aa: CASSLALGVNYGYTF

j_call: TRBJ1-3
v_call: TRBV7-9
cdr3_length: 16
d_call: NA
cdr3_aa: CASSSEGQFSGNTIYF

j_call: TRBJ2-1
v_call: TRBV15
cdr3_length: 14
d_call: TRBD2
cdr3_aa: CATSQRVAGNEQFF

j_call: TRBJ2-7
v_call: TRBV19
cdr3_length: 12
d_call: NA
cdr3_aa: CASSDSSYEQYF

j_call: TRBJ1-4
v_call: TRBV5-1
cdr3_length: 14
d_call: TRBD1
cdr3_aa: CASSLGGQGEKLFF

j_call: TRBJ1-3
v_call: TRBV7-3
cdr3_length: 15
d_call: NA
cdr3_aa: CASSLLPRSGNTIYF

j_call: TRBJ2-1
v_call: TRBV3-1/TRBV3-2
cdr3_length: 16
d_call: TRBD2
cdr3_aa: CASSKDLLAGVHEQFF

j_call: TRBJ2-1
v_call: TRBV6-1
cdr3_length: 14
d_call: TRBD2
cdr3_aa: CASSDRGRAREQFF

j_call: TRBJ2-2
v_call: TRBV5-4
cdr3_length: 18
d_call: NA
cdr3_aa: CASSLGRLRKANTGELFF

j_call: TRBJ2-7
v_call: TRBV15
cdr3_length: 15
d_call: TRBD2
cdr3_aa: CATSRDGAGAGEQYF

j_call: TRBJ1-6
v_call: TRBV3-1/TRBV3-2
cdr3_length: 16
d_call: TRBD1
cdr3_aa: CASSQDRGRPNSPLHF

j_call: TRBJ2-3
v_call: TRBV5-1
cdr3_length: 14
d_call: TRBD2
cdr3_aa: CASSPGLAPDTQYF

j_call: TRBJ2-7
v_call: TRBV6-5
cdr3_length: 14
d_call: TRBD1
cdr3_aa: CASSRRDREGEQYF

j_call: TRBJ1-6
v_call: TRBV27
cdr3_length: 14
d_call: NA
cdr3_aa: CASSGQSIYSPLHF

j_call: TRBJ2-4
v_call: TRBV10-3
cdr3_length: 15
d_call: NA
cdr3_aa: CAISGSGGVEDIQYF

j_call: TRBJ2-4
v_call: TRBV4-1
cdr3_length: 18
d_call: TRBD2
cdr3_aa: CASSNAGGRVLAKNIQYF

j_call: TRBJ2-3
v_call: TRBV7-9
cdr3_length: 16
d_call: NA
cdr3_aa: CASSLSGGGVADTQYF

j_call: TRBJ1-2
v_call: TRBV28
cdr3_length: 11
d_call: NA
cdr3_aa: CASSLRYGYTF

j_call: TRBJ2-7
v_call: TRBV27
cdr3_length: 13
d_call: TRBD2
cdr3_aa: CASSSGLAHEQYF

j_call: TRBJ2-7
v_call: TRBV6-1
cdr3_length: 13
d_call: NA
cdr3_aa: CASSDDFFYEQYF

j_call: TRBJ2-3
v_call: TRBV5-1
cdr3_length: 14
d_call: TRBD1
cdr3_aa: CASSPGQGGDTQYF

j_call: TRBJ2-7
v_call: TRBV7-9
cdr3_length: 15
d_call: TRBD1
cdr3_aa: CASSSPGTGAYEQYF

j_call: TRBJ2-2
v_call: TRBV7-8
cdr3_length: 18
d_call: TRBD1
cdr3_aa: CASSLSMVGTANTGELFF

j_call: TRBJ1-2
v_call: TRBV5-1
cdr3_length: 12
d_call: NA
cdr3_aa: CASSKELYGYTF

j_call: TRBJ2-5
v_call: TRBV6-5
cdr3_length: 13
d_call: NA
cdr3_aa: CASRTRGQETQYF

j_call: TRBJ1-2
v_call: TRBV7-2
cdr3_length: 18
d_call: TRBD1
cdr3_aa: CASSSTGGGIERDYGYTF

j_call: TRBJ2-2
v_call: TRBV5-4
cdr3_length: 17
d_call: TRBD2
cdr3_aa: CASSSPPPSGSTGELFF

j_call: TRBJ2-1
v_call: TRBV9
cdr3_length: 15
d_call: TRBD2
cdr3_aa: CASSASGSSYNEQFF

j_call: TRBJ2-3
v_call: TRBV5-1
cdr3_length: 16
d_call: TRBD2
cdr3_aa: CASSSTSGGSTDTQYF

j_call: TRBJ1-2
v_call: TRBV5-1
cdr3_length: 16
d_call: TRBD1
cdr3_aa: CASSSGQGITSYGYTF

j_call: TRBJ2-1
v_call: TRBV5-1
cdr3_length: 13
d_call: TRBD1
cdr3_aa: CASSLTGYNEQFF

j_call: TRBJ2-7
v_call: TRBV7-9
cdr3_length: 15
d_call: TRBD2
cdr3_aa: CASSSHREAFYEQYF

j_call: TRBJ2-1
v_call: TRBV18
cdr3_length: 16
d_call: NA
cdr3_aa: CASSPSHAAPSNEQFF

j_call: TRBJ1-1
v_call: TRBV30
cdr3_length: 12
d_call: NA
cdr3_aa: CAWSDRNTEAFF

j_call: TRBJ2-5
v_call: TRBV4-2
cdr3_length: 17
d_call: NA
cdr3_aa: CASSQEPAGRGMETQYF

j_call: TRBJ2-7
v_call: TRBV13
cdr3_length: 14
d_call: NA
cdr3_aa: CASSLVQVGLEQYF